This is a list of T cell receptor beta chains from one sample in a study of vaccination effects on CD4 cells after COVID-19. Some clones are missing from TCRdb's copy, which holds only in-frame ones; the method was immunoSEQ multiplex PCR. This table holds approximately 54,000 clones, 65% to 90% found once. These receptors have no identified antigens. Sequenced material: CD4+ T cells from PBMCs cultured with HCoV-229E spike peptides, taken before COVID-19 vaccination. These receptors all stem from a human donor who received a COVID-19 vaccine. The CDR3 runs from the conserved cysteine through the conserved F or W. The D gene is left open where the match is weak. Clone size, where shown, is once, few, many, or a class for clones that have expanded.

V gene	J gene	clone size	D gene	CDR3 protein	CDR3 DNA
TRBV6-5	TRBJ2-3	-	-	CASSYFVGTDTQYF	TGTGCCAGCAGTTATTTCGTGGGCACAGATACGCAGTATTTT
TRBV15	TRBJ2-2	-	-	CATSRAEVLAGGTGELFF	TGTGCCACCAGCAGAGCGGAAGTTCTGGCCGGAGGCACCGGGGAGCTGTTTTTT
TRBV9	TRBJ2-1	-	TRBD2	CASSPGLAGGNNEQFF	TGTGCCAGCAGCCCTGGACTAGCGGGGGGGAACAATGAGCAGTTCTTC
TRBV3-1/TRBV3-2	TRBJ1-2	-	TRBD1	CASSQGTSGTETYGYTF	TGTGCCAGCAGCCAAGGCACTTCCGGGACAGAAACCTATGGCTACACCTTC
TRBV7-3	TRBJ2-2	-	-	CASSPTGGAGELFF	TGTGCCAGCAGCCCGACTGGAGGGGCCGGGGAGCTGTTTTTT
TRBV6-2/TRBV6-3	TRBJ2-1	-	-	CASSSGHPTLSYNEQFF	TGTGCCAGCAGCTCGGGACATCCAACGTTATCCTACAATGAGCAGTTCTTC
TRBV7-8	TRBJ2-3	-	-	CASSPQGWADTQYF	TGTGCCAGCAGCCCGCAGGGTTGGGCAGATACGCAGTATTTT
TRBV5-5	TRBJ1-2	-	-	CASSPLTENYGYTF	TGTGCCAGCAGCCCGTTGACAGAGAACTATGGCTACACCTTC
TRBV2	TRBJ2-1	few	TRBD2	CASSETSGGFSSYNEQFF	TGTGCCAGCAGTGAAACTAGCGGGGGTTTTTCCTCCTACAATGAGCAGTTCTTC
TRBV30	TRBJ2-2	-	-	CAASGYGTGELFF	TGTGCCGCCTCAGGGTACGGTACCGGGGAGCTGTTTTTT
TRBV6-1	TRBJ1-3	-	-	CASSARSLIVPGNTIYF	TGTGCCAGCAGTGCCCGAAGTCTAATCGTTCCTGGAAACACCATATATTTT
TRBV5-1	TRBJ1-3	-	-	CASSLVSGRGITTIYF	TGCGCCAGCAGCTTGGTATCTGGCAGGGGAATCACCACCATATATTTT
TRBV5-6	TRBJ1-2	-	-	CASSLGLRGYTF	TGTGCCAGCAGCTTGGGCCTGAGGGGCTACACCTTC
TRBV4-1	TRBJ2-5	-	-	CASSQEHREETQYF	TGCGCCAGCAGCCAAGAGCACAGGGAAGAGACCCAGTACTTC
TRBV5-1	TRBJ2-3	-	TRBD1	CASSLVGQAITDTQYF	TGCGCCAGCAGCTTGGTGGGACAGGCGATCACAGATACGCAGTATTTT
TRBV3-1/TRBV3-2	TRBJ1-1	-	-	CASSQGARMNTEAFF	TGTGCCAGCAGCCAGGGGGCCCGAATGAACACTGAAGCTTTCTTT
TRBV10-3	TRBJ2-5	few	-	CAINRGLQETQYF	TGTGCCATCAATCGGGGCCTCCAAGAGACCCAGTACTTC
TRBV24-1	TRBJ2-3	-	TRBD1	CATRDRAGGTDTQYF	TGTGCCACCAGGGACAGGGCTGGCGGCACAGATACGCAGTATTTT
TRBV12-5	TRBJ2-4	-	-	CASGLSRQVGNIQYF	TGTGCTAGTGGTTTGTCCAGACAGGTAGGGAACATTCAGTACTTC
TRBV18	TRBJ1-5	few	-	CASSPQGLQPQHF	TGTGCCAGCTCACCACAGGGGTTGCAGCCCCAGCATTTT
TRBV6-2/TRBV6-3	TRBJ1-4	-	TRBD1	CASSGDSPEEKLFF	TGTGCCAGCAGTGGGGACAGCCCTGAAGAAAAACTGTTTTTT
TRBV6-2/TRBV6-3	TRBJ1-5	-	TRBD1	CASSSTGGNNQPQHF	TGTGCCAGCAGTTCAACAGGGGGAAACAATCAGCCCCAGCATTTT
TRBV11-2	TRBJ1-4	-	-	CASSAFGSGNEKLFF	TGTGCCAGCAGCGCCTTTGGCAGTGGGAATGAAAAACTGTTTTTT
TRBV7-3	TRBJ2-1	-	-	CASSPKRAAYNEQFF	TGTGCCAGCAGCCCGAAGAGAGCGGCCTACAATGAGCAGTTCTTC
TRBV7-3	TRBJ2-2	-	TRBD2	CASASSGGGASGELFF	TGTGCCAGTGCCTCTTCTGGCGGGGGGGCATCGGGGGAGCTGTTTTTT
TRBV28	TRBJ2-3	-	TRBD2	CASSLRGVDTQYF	TGTGCCAGCAGCCTTCGGGGGGTAGATACGCAGTATTTT